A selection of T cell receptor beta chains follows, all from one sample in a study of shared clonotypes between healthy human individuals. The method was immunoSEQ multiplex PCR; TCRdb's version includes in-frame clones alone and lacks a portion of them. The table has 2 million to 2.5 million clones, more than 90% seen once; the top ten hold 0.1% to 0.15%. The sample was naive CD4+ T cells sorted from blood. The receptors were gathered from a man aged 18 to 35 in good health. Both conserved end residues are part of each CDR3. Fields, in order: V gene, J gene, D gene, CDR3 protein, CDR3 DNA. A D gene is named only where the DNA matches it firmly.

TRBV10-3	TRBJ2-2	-	CAISVARGNTGELFF	TGTGCCATCAGTGTTGCTAGGGGGAACACCGGGGAGCTGTTTTTT
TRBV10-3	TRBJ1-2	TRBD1	CAISPRTGLARGYTF	TGTGCCATCAGCCCCCGGACAGGCCTTGCGAGGGGCTACACCTTC
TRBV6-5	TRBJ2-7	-	CASSYGDGSYEQYF	TGTGCCAGCAGTTATGGGGATGGCTCCTACGAGCAGTACTTC
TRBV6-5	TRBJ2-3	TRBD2	CASSLSGANTDTQYF	TGTGCCAGCAGTTTAAGCGGGGCCAACACAGATACGCAGTATTTT
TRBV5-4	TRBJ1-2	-	CASSRLGETTNYGYTF	TGTGCCAGCAGCCGACTGGGTGAAACGACTAACTATGGCTACACCTTC
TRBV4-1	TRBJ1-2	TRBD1	CASSQGQGTGYTF	TGCGCCAGCAGCCAAGGACAGGGGACGGGCTACACCTTC
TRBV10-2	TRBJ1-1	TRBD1	CASSGQGGTEAFF	TGCGCCAGCAGCGGACAGGGCGGCACTGAAGCTTTCTTT
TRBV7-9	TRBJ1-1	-	CASSWGDTRNTEAFF	TGTGCCAGCAGCTGGGGGGACACCCGAAACACTGAAGCTTTCTTT
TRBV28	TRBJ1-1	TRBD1	CASSLPHGTGPNTEAFF	TGTGCCAGCAGTTTACCCCACGGGACAGGACCGAACACTGAAGCTTTCTTT
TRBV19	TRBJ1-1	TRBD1	CASRAGTGLGIDEAFF	TGTGCCAGTAGGGCCGGGACAGGGCTCGGCATAGATGAAGCTTTCTTT
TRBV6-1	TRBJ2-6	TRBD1	CASSVQGAPGANVLTF	TGTGCCAGCAGTGTACAGGGGGCACCTGGGGCCAACGTCCTGACTTTC
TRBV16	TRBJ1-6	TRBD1	CASSGEGTGNSPLHF	TGTGCCAGCAGCGGAGAGGGGACAGGGAATTCACCCCTCCACTTT
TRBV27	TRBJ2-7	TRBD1	CASSRTGTGPYEQYF	TGTGCCAGCAGTCGCACCGGGACAGGACCCTACGAGCAGTACTTC
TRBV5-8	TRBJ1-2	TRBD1	CASSRGQGNYGYTF	TGTGCCAGCAGTAGAGGACAGGGGAACTATGGCTACACCTTC
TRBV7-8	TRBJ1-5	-	CASSPRGRTNQPQHF	TGTGCCAGCAGCCCTCGGGGACGGACCAATCAGCCCCAGCATTTT
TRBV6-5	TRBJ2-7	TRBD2	CASMTAGGSYEQYF	TGTGCCAGCATGACAGCGGGGGGATCCTACGAGCAGTACTTC
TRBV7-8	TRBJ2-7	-	CASSPHVGSYEQYF	TGTGCCAGCAGCCCCCACGTAGGGTCCTACGAGCAGTACTTC
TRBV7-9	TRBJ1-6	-	CASSPRTVDNSPLHF	TGTGCCAGCAGCCCTCGGACAGTAGATAATTCACCCCTCCACTTT
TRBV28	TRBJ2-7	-	CASSSTAIYEQYF	TGTGCCAGCAGTTCGACAGCAATCTACGAGCAGTACTTC
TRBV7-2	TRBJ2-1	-	CASTPAPTSSYNEQFF	TGTGCCAGCACCCCAGCCCCGACTAGCTCCTACAATGAGCAGTTCTTC
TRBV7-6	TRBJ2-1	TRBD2	CASSLVRPGLAGGPVYEQFF	TGTGCCAGCAGCTTAGTCCGCCCGGGACTAGCGGGAGGGCCTGTGTATGAGCAGTTCTTC
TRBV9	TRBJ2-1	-	CASSVGPNNEQFF	TGTGCCAGCAGCGTTGGACCCAACAATGAGCAGTTCTTC
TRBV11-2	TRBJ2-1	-	CASSRELAEQFF	TGTGCCAGCAGTAGGGAGTTGGCTGAGCAGTTCTTC
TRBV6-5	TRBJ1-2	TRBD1	CASSYVAGGTYGYTF	TGTGCCAGCAGTTACGTGGCAGGGGGGACCTATGGCTACACCTTC
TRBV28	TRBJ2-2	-	CASSFAPTLGRGELFF	TGTGCCAGCAGTTTTGCCCCGACACTCGGGCGCGGGGAGCTGTTTTTT